This T cell receptor (beta chain) was sequenced during a study of blood T cell repertoires in COVID-19. Sequencing was performed with immunoSEQ multiplex PCR; in TCRdb, only in-frame clones are kept and a portion is missing. The sample holds hundreds of thousands of clones; 70% to 90% are singletons and the top ten take 0.8% to 0.85%. Germline loops: CDR1 LGHDT, CDR2 YNNKEL (reference sequence). The V gene lost 3 bases and the J gene lost 0 bases, with 5 bases spanning the gap. This CDR3 has 13 amino acids. Sample: peripheral blood. The TCR comes from a man aged 18 to 29 with COVID-19, enrolled during active disease. This rearrangement joins TRBV3-1 (or the pseudogene TRBV3-2) to TRBJ1-1; no firm D call. CDR3 nucleotides: TGTGCCAGCAGCCAGGCGGTGAACACTGAAGCTTTCTTT. Residues: CASSQAVNTEAFF.